This T cell receptor beta chain was sequenced for a study of T cells in Graves' hyperthyroidism and ophthalmopathy. It was RNA transcripts that yielded the amplified TCR beta CDR3 regions. The TCR CDR3 was amplified in a first-round RT-PCR using the HTBI primer set. TCRdb processed the multiplex PCR reads anew with MiXCR; each CDR3 protein has one entry. The sample yields 550,000 to 800,000 distinct CDR3 sequences, 17% seen once. With 4 bases removed from V and 5 bases from J, the gap between germline ends came to 16 bases. This CDR3 has 15 amino acids. The V gene's germline CDR1 is SGDLS and CDR2 YYNGEE.

The sequencing sample was made of blood. This sequence was found in a man aged 45-65 years with Graves' hyperthyroidism. This chain connects TRBV9 to TRBJ2-1; the D gene is possibly TRBD2 (5 bases). The CDR3, as DNA: TGTGCCAGCAGCCCGAGAAGAGGGTCCCACAATGAGCAGTTCTTC. This translates into CASSPRRGSHNEQFF.